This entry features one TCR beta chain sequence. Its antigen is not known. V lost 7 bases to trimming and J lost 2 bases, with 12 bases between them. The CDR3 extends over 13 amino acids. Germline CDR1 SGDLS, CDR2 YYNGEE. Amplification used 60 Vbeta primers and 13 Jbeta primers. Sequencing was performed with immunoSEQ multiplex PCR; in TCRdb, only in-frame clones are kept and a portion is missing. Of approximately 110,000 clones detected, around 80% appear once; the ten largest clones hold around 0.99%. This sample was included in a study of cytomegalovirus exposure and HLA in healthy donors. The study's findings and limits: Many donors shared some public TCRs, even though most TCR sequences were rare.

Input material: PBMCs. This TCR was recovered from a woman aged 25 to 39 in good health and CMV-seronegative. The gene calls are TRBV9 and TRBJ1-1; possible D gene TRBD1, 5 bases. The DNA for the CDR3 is TGTGCCAGCGCAGGGTGGGATAACACTGAAGCTTTCTTT. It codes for CASAGWDNTEAFF.